This TCR beta chain was profiled in a study of cytomegalovirus exposure and HLA in healthy donors. Looked up from germline, CDR1 is SGHAT and CDR2 is FQDESV (reference sequence). The CDR3 consists of 15 residues. The junction had 5 bases not matched to a gene; V was cut back by 5 bases and J by 2 bases. Study conclusions and caveats: Later analysis showed TCR association rates varying by HLA locus, highest for DRB1 and lowest for HLA-C. In vitro assays verified that a few CMV-associated chains recognized CMV antigens specifically.

The study ran its PCR with 60 Vbeta and 13 Jbeta primers. Study processing details: Unique TCR beta chains totaled some 81 million in a later count, with approximately 11 million of them shared. Produced via immunoSEQ multiplex PCR; TCRdb's table is partial and in-frame only. V and J calls and clone size are given by that table; D and trimming were obtained from the DNA. The top ten hold roughly 2.1% of the sample, which has around 130,000 clones, around four fifths seen once. Regarding this clone: Its antigen is unknown.

The chain recombines TRBV11-1 with TRBJ1-3; TRBD1 matches at 8 bases. This sequence was found in a woman aged 40 to 50 in good health and CMV-seropositive. Sequences were obtained from PBMCs. This CDR3 reads CASSHDRGPGNTIYF. CDR3 coding DNA: TGTGCCAGCAGCCACGACAGGGGCCCTGGAAACACCATATATTTT.